Below, 16 T cell receptor beta chains from the same sample are listed, as sequenced in a study. One entry per CDR3 protein results from TCRdb running MiXCR on the 5' RACE reads. Of 25,000 to 40,000 distinct CDR3 sequences listed, around a quarter are singletons. Sample: memory CD4+ T cells sorted from blood. Indicated subset: memory CD4+ T cells, CD4+CD45RO+CD25-. All receptors come from a female donor with breast cancer.

V and J are TRBV12-3 or TRBV12-4 and TRBJ2-7, with TRBD2 as a possible D gene (6 bases). The CDR3 loop spans 12 amino acids. Trimming pared 4 bases from V and 4 bases from J, leaving 8 bases between. The CDR3 protein is CASSSAGYEQYF. The CDR3 region has the DNA TGTGCCAGCAGTTCGGCGGGATACGAGCAGTACTTC.

The count of this clonotype is one. With a much larger clone just one base away, this may be a read error. The J gene is TRBJ2-1, the V gene TRBV10-1; TRBD2 agrees at 7 bases. CDR1 is WNHNN, CDR2 SYGVQD, per germline (reference sequence). The ends lost 5 bases at V and 10 bases at J; junction bases unmatched: 5. The CDR3 contains 12 residues. DNA for the CDR3: TGCGCCAGCAGTACGTTGGGAGGGGAGCAGTTCTTC. Translation gives CASSTLGGEQFF.

To note about this clonotype: At one end the junction does not follow the germline gene, possibly because of a read error. The chain has TRBV27 and TRBJ2-1; D is ambiguous. This CDR3 has 14 amino acids. Looked up from germline, CDR1 is MNHEY and CDR2 is SMNVEV (reference sequence). CDR3 region: CASTIHGFADELFF. The CDR3 DNA sequence: TGTGCCAGCACCATCCATGGGTTTGCCGATGAGCTGTTCTTC.

The chain couples TRBV28 to TRBJ2-7; D ambiguous. Trimming took 4 bases from V and 3 from J, leaving 10 bases between them. The CDR3 covers 13 residues. Germline CDR1 MDHEN, CDR2 SYDVKM. The CDR3 is CASSSLYGYEQYF. In DNA, the CDR3 is TGTGCCAGCAGTTCCCTTTACGGCTACGAGCAGTACTTC.

This clonotype was counted ten times or more. This chain connects TRBV27 to TRBJ2-4; TRBD2 matches 13 bases. This CDR3 is built from 19 residues. The germline V gene encodes CDR1 MNHEY and CDR2 SMNVEV (reference sequence). V dropped 6 bases and J dropped 0; count of bases not matched to a gene: 11. As DNA, the CDR3 is TGTGCCAGCAGCCCCGGACTAGCGGGGGTCCGGGGAGCCAAAAACATTCAGTACTTC. It translates to CASSPGLAGVRGAKNIQYF.

This clonotype was recorded a few times. This chain uses TRBV19 with TRBJ2-7; TRBD2 is a possible D gene (6 bases). The V end lost 0 bases, the J end lost 0 bases, and 9 bases lay between the germline ends. The CDR3 contains 15 residues. Germline-derived CDR1 and CDR2 are LNHDA and SQIVND (reference sequence). This chain's CDR3 is CASSIDGGVSYEQYF. The CDR3, as DNA: TGTGCCAGTAGTATAGACGGCGGGGTCTCCTACGAGCAGTACTTC.

This clonotype was seen only a few times. The V and J genes are TRBV10-3 and TRBJ2-2; D might be TRBD2 (6 bases). Germline V gene data show CDR1 as ENHRY and CDR2 as SYGVKD. The CDR3 totals 14 residues. V lost 7 bases and J lost 6, with 15 bases in between. CDR3 DNA: TGTGCCATCACTCATGACCCGGGGGCCGGGGAGCTGTTTTTT. It codes for CAITHDPGAGELFF.

This clonotype was recorded a few times. The chain carries TRBV12-3 or TRBV12-4 and TRBJ1-2; 8 bases map to TRBD1. The CDR3 extends over 13 amino acids. The J segment lost 5 bases and the V segment lost 3 bases, leaving 2 bases of the junction unmatched. CDR3 protein: CASSFDRGYGYTF. The CDR3 DNA reads TGTGCCAGCAGTTTTGACAGGGGATATGGCTACACCTTC.

This clonotype was seen only a few times. The DNA for the CDR3 is TGTGCCAGCAGCTTGGAAGGGGAGCTATTTTATGGCTACACCTTC. It translates to CASSLEGELFYGYTF. The genes are TRBV5-5 and TRBJ1-2, with TRBD1 as a possible D gene (5 bases). Germline CDR1 is SGHKS and CDR2 is YYEKEE (reference sequence). The CDR3 has 15 amino acids. V was cut by 0 bases and J by 5 bases, with 14 bases left in between. Supplemented by reference TRBV5-5 and TRBJ1-2, the full variable domain reads DAGVTQSPTHLIKTRGQQVTLRCSPISGHKSVSWYQQVLGQGPQFIFQYYEKEERGRGNFPDRFSARQFPNYSSELNVNALLLGDSALYLCASSLEGELFYGYTFGSGTRLTVV.

V usage is TRBV12-3 or TRBV12-4 and J usage is TRBJ2-2, with D possibly being TRBD1 (6 bases). The CDR3 runs 15 residues. The V end was cut by 6 bases, the J end by 6 bases, with 17 bases between. Written as DNA, the CDR3 is TGTGCCAGCAGCTCCCGGGACAAGGGTCCCGGGGAGCTGTTTTTT. It yields the protein CASSSRDKGPGELFF.

In this sample, this clonotype turned up a few times. The chain employs TRBV4-2 and TRBJ2-1; 7 bases match TRBD2. The V segment lost 0 bases and the J segment 0 bases; nucleotides outside the gene matches: 2. The CDR3 covers 16 residues. In germline, CDR1 is LGHNA, CDR2 YNFKEQ. The CDR3 region has the DNA TGTGCCAGCAGCCAAGAAACTAGCGACTCCTACAATGAGCAGTTCTTC. Its protein is CASSQETSDSYNEQFF.

Notes on this clonotype: A read error may be the cause here, since a much bigger clone is one base away. V and J are TRBV5-1 and TRBJ2-1; a possible D gene is TRBD2 (6 bases). The CDR3 has 15 residues. Trimming took 3 bases from V and 6 from J, leaving 16 bases between them. CDR1 is SGHRS and CDR2 is YFSETQ in the germline V gene. The CDR3: CASSSLARMGNEQFF. The CDR3 DNA reads TGCGCCAGCAGCTCCCTAGCGAGAATGGGCAATGAGCAGTTCTTC.

CDR3 DNA sequence: TGTGCCAGCAGCTCACTGGGCTACGAGCAGTACTTC. Amino acid sequence: CASSSLGYEQYF. The chain recombines TRBV7-9 with TRBJ2-7; D unresolved. V was shortened by 4 bases and J by 3 bases, with 7 bases between the two germline ends. This CDR3 spans 12 amino acids. Germline V gene lookup returns CDR1 SEHNR and CDR2 FQNEAQ (reference sequence).

The J gene is TRBJ2-7, the V gene TRBV6-1, with 7 bases identical to TRBD1. Germline V gene sequence: CDR1 MNHNS, CDR2 SASEGT. V dropped 8 bases and J dropped 2; count of bases not matched to a gene: 3. This CDR3 spans 12 amino acids. The CDR3 bases are TGTGCCAGCCGGGACAGACCCTACGAGCAGTACTTC. Translated, it gives CASRDRPYEQYF.

In its sample, this clonotype was seen many times. This rearrangement joins TRBV7-2 to TRBJ2-7, with 8 bases aligning to TRBD2. Losses at the gene ends were 3 bases for V and 4 bases for J; bases not matched to a gene: 2. CDR3 length equals 13 residues. CDR1 is SGHTA and CDR2 is FQGNSA in the germline V gene. The CDR3 sequence is CASSFGLAYEQYF. CDR3 nucleotide sequence: TGTGCCAGCAGCTTCGGACTAGCATACGAGCAGTACTTC.

This clonotype was detected ten times or more. This chain connects TRBV27 to TRBJ2-1; TRBD2 matches 9 bases. CDR1 MNHEY and CDR2 SMNVEV come from the germline V gene (reference sequence). The CDR3 runs to 13 residues. The trim removed 6 bases at V and 4 bases at J, leaving 1 base unmatched. The CDR3 DNA reads as TGTGCCAGCAGACTAGCGGGTTACAATGAGCAGTTCTTC. Its protein product is CASRLAGYNEQFF.